The present T cell receptor (beta chain) was sequenced within a study of identical twins. General study points: The study based its conclusions on cross-sectional statistical analysis and did not follow the same donors.

Points on this clonotype: Its target is not known.

Losses at the gene ends were 1 base for V and 9 bases for J; bases not matched to a gene: 10. Germline V gives CDR1 SGHRS, CDR2 YFSETQ. The CDR3 has 15 residues. TCRdb fed the 5' RACE reads into MiXCR, producing one record per CDR3 protein. Of about 530,000 distinct CDR3 sequences listed, about 16% were seen once; the top ten hold nearly 0.45%. The same specimen was also included in a second study, on yellow fever vaccine responses in identical twins.

The specimen sequenced was CD4+ T cells sorted from blood. The chain employs TRBV5-1 and TRBJ2-1; 7 positions agree with TRBD2. The receptor comes from a woman aged 18-29 years in good health. CDR3 bases: TGCGCCAGCAGCTTGAGGGAGGGCCCTGGGAGTGAGCAGTTCTTC. Its translation is CASSLREGPGSEQFF. Full variable domain (outside the CDR3, taken from reference TRBV5-1 and TRBJ2-1): KAGVTQTPRYLIKTRGQQVTLSCSPISGHRSVSWYQQTPGQGLQFLFEYFSETQRNKGNFPGRFSGRQFSNSRSEMNVSTLELGDSALYLCASSLREGPGSEQFFGPGTRLTVL.